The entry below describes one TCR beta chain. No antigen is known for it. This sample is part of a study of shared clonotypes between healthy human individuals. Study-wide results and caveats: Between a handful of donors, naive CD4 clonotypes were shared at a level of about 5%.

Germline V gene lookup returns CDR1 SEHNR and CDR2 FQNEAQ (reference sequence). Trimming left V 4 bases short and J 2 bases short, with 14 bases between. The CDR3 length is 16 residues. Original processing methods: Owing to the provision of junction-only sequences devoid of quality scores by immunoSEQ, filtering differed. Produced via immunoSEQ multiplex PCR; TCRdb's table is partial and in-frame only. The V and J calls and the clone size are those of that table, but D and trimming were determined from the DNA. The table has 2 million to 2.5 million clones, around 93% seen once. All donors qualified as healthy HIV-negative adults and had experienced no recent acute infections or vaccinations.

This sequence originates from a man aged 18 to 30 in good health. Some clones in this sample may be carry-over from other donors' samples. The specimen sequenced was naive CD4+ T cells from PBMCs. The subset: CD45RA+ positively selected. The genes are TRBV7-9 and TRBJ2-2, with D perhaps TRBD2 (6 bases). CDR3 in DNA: TGTGCCAGCAGCTGGACGCGGGGTACCAACACCGGGGAGCTGTTTTTT. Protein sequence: CASSWTRGTNTGELFF. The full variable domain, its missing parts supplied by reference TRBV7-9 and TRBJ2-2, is DTGVSQNPRHKITKRGQNVTFRCDPISEHNRLYWYRQTLGQGPEFLTYFQNEAQLEKSRLLSDRFSAERPKGSFSTLEIQRTEQGDSAMYLCASSWTRGTNTGELFFGEGSRLTVL.